The 6 T cell receptor beta chains listed next were all sequenced from one sample in a study of OX40 agonist ivuxolimab in advanced cancers. Here immunoSEQ multiplex PCR was the method, and the copy in TCRdb shows in-frame clones only, minus some. This table holds around 6,500 clones, roughly 80% found once. The sample consisted of CD4+ or CD8+ T cells sorted from blood, taken in a trial of the OX40 agonist ivuxolimab. These receptors were taken from an adult with an advanced solid tumor such as melanoma, head and neck, liver or kidney cancer.

This clone showed up just a few times. The chain couples TRBV10-1 to TRBJ2-1; 9 bases are shared with TRBD2. Germline-derived CDR1 and CDR2 are WNHNN and SYGVQD (reference sequence). The junction had 4 bases not matched to a gene; V was cut back by 3 bases and J by 4 bases. The CDR3 contains 15 residues. Here the CDR3 reads CASSDPSGTYNEQFF. For the CDR3, the DNA is TGCGCCAGCAGTGATCCTAGCGGGACATACAATGAGCAGTTCTTC.

V is TRBV7-8 and J is TRBJ2-2; 11 nucleotides line up with TRBD2. Germline-derived CDR1 and CDR2 are SGHVS and FQNEAQ. J was trimmed by 5 bases and V by 5 bases; bases with no gene match: 4. The CDR3 contains 15 residues. CDR3: CASSPRLAGTGELFF. The CDR3 DNA reads as TGTGCCAGCAGCCCCAGACTAGCGGGGACCGGGGAGCTGTTTTTT.

The chain links TRBV5-6 to TRBJ2-7; D is possibly TRBD2 (5 bases). Germline CDR1 is SGHDT and CDR2 is YYEEEE. V shed 0 bases and J shed 3 bases, with 13 bases lying between them. The CDR3 has 15 residues. The CDR3 DNA reads TGTGCCAGCAGCTTGGGGGGTGGTAGCGTCTACGAGCAGTACTTC. It specifies CASSLGGGSVYEQYF. Supplemented by reference TRBV5-6 and TRBJ2-7, the full variable domain reads DAGVTQSPTHLIKTRGQQVTLRCSPKSGHDTVSWYQQALGQGPQFIFQYYEEEERQRGNFPDRFSGHQFPNYSSELNVNALLLGDSALYLCASSLGGGSVYEQYFGPGTRLTVT.

This chain joins TRBV4-1 and TRBJ1-4; D ambiguous. CDR1 and CDR2 (germline): MGHRA, YSYEKL. Trimming removed 0 bases at V and 10 bases at J, with 21 bases between. The CDR3 has 17 residues. The CDR3 bases are TGCGCCAGCAGCCAAGAGGGATTCGGCCAGGCATTAGGAAAACTGTTTTTT. Translating gives CASSQEGFGQALGKLFF.

As to this clone: Germline is not matched at one junction end, which may reflect a read error. Other DNA variants within this sample encode the same CDR3. The chain couples TRBV6-1 to TRBJ2-7, with D possibly called TRBD1 or TRBD2 (6 bases each). Germline V gene sequence: CDR1 MNHNS, CDR2 SASEGT. This CDR3 is built from 15 residues. The CDR3 DNA sequence: TGTGCCAGCAGTGAATCCGGGGGCGCAACCTATGAGCAGTACTTC. Residues: CASSESGGATYEQYF.

The V and J genes are TRBV7-6 and TRBJ2-3; the D gene is possibly TRBD1 (6 bases). The V end lost 5 bases, the J end lost 0 bases, and 15 bases lay between the germline ends. The CDR3 is 16 amino acids. Germline CDR1 SGHVS, CDR2 FNYEAQ. The CDR3 protein is CASSTRTAFSTDTQYF. CDR3 DNA: TGTGCCAGCAGCACGAGGACAGCTTTTAGCACAGATACGCAGTATTTT.